This T cell receptor beta chain was found in a study of monozygotic twins with inflammatory bowel disease. Germline CDR1 reads SNHLY; CDR2 reads FYNNEI. The CDR3 consists of 12 residues. TCRdb reprocessed the 5' RACE reads, keeping one entry per CDR3 protein, no DNA. This repertoire includes roughly 300,000 distinct CDR3 sequences. This receptor was obtained from a human donor with ulcerative colitis or Crohn's disease, or a healthy co-twin of an affected twin (not recorded which). This chain joins TRBV2 and TRBJ2-7; TCRdb selects TRBD1, and the lack of DNA leaves this call unchecked. Source material: blood. CDR3 sequence reads: CASRTGSSEQYF.